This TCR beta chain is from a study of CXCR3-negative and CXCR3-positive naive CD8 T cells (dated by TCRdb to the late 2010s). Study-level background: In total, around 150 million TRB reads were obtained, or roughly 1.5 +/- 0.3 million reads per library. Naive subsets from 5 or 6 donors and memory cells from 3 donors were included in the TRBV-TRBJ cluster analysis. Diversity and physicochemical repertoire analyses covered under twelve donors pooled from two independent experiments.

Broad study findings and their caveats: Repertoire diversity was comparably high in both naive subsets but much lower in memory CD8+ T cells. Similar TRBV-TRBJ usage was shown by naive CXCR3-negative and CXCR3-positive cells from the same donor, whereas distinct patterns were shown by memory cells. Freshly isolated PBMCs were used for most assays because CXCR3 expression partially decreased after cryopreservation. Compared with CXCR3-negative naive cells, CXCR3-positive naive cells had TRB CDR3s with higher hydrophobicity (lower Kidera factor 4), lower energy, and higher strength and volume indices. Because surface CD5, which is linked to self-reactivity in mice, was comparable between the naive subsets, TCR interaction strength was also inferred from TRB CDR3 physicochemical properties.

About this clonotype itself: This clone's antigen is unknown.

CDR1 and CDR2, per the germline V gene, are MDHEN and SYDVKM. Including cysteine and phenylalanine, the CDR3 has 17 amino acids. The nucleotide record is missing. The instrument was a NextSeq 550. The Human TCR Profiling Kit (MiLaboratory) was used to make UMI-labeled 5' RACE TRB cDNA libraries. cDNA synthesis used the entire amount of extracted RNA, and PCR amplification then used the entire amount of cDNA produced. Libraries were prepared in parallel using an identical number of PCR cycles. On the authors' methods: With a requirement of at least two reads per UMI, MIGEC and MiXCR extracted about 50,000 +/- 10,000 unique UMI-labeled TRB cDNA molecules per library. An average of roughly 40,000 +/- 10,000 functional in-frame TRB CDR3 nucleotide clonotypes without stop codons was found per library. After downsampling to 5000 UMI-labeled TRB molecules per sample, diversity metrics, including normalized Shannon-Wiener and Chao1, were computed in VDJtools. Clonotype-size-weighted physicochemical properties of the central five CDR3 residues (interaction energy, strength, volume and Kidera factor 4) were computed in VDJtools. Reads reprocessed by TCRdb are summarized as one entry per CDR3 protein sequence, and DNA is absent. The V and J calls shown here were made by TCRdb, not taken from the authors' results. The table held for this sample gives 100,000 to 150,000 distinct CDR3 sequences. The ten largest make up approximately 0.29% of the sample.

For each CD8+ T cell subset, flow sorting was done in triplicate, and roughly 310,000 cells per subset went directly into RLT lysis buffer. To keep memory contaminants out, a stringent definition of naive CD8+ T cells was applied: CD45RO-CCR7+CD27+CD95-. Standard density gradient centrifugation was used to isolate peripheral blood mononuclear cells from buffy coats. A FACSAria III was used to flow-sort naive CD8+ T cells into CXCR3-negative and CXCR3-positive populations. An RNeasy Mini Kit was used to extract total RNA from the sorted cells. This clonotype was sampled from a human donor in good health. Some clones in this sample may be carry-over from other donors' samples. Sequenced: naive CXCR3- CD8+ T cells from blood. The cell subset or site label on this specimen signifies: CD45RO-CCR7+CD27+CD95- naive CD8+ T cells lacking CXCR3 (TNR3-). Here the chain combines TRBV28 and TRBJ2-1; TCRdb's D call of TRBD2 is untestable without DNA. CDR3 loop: CASSLPELAGGSDEQFF.